This T cell receptor beta chain was sequenced in a study of OX40 agonist ivuxolimab in advanced cancers. Study-wide context: The treatment was a fully human IgG2 OX40 agonist, ivuxolimab.

Data came from immunoSEQ multiplex PCR; TCRdb stores just in-frame clones and leaves some out. This sample has 40,000 to 65,000 clones, with around nine tenths found just once. The CDR3 extends over 18 amino acids. V was clipped by 3 bases and J by 6 bases; unmatched bases: 19. Germline CDR1 is SGHDT and CDR2 is YYEEEE. Regarding this clone: Its matching antigen is unknown.

Blood sampling took place at baseline, cycle 4 day 1, and cycle 7 day 1. The study, taken as a whole, reports: Which antigen the expanded peripheral T cells recognized is unknown. In a subset of nonresponders, normalized T-cell clonal expansion was also low.

Sequences were derived from CD4+ or CD8+ T cells sorted from blood, sampled in a trial of the OX40 agonist ivuxolimab. The gene calls are TRBV5-6 and TRBJ2-7; 9 bases are shared with TRBD1. This TCR was recovered from an adult with an advanced solid tumor such as melanoma, head and neck, liver or kidney cancer. CDR3 residues: CASSSTTGGLGTLGEQYF. CDR3 DNA sequence: TGTGCCAGCAGCTCGACGACAGGGGGGCTCGGTACTCTTGGCGAGCAGTACTTC.